Listed here are 16 T cell receptor beta chains from one sample, sequenced in a study of T cell responses to AZD1222 COVID-19 vaccine. Clones were sequenced by immunoSEQ multiplex PCR, and TCRdb holds only the in-frame ones, with some missing. Among 70,000 to 95,000 clones listed, 80% to 95% were seen once. The starting material was peripheral blood, obtained 28 days after the second AZD1222 dose. The receptors stem from an adult who received the AZD1222 COVID-19 vaccine.

CDR3 amino acids: CASSSPSEAFF. The CDR3 nucleotides are TGCGCCAGCAGCTCCCCGAGTGAAGCTTTCTTT. The chain uses TRBV5-1 and TRBJ1-1; the D is unclear. V lost 3 bases and J lost 7, with 7 bases in between. CDR3 size: 11 residues. The germline CDR1 and CDR2 sequences are SGHRS and YFSETQ. The full variable domain, in which reference TRBV5-1 and TRBJ1-1 provide the parts outside the CDR3, is KAGVTQTPRYLIKTRGQQVTLSCSPISGHRSVSWYQQTPGQGLQFLFEYFSETQRNKGNFPGRFSGRQFSNSRSEMNVSTLELGDSALYLCASSSPSEAFFGQGTRLTVV.

The CDR3 nucleotides are TGTGCCAGTAGTATCTCCGACAGCCTTAATGAAAAACTGTTTTTT. It is translated as CASSISDSLNEKLFF. The V call is TRBV19, the J call TRBJ1-4, with D tentatively TRBD1 (5 bases). The CDR3 runs to 15 residues. V was pared by 3 bases and J by 4 bases, with 12 bases between. Looked up from germline, CDR1 is LNHDA and CDR2 is SQIVND (reference sequence). Using reference TRBV19 and TRBJ1-4 for the parts outside the CDR3, the full variable domain is DGGITQSPKYLFRKEGQNVTLSCEQNLNHDAMYWYRQDPGQGLRLIYYSQIVNDFQKGDIAEGYSVSREKKESFPLTVTSAQKNPTAFYLCASSISDSLNEKLFFGSGTQLSVL.

The chain uses TRBV29-1 and TRBJ2-1; 9 nucleotides match TRBD1. V was pared by 7 bases and J by 5 bases, with 9 bases of the junction left unmatched. The germline gives CDR1 SQVTM, CDR2 ANQGSEA. This CDR3 has 14 amino acids. This chain's CDR3 is CSEITGGEDNEQFF. The CDR3 DNA reads as TGCAGCGAGATTACAGGGGGCGAGGACAATGAGCAGTTCTTC.

The chain's CDR3 is CASRLTGEDDEKLFF. In nucleotides, the CDR3 is TGTGCAAGTCGCCTGACAGGGGAGGACGACGAAAAACTGTTTTTT. V gene TRBV12-2 combines with J gene TRBJ1-4; whether TRBD1, the table's D call, matches the DNA was not checked. TRBV12-2 is a pseudogene locus. The CDR3 is made up of 15 amino acids.

This chain uses TRBV3-1 (or the pseudogene TRBV3-2) with TRBJ1-5; no reliable D call. V was clipped by 4 bases and J by 7 bases, with 11 bases between them. The CDR3 totals 13 residues. Germline assignment: CDR1 LGHDT and CDR2 YNNKEL (reference sequence). CDR3 region: CASSRMLGQPQHF. The CDR3 bases are TGTGCCAGCAGCCGGATGCTGGGGCAGCCCCAGCATTTT.

This clone was recorded once. The V call is TRBV7-3, the J call TRBJ2-7; D may be TRBD1 (6 bases). CDR1 is SGHTA, CDR2 FQGTGA, per germline. The V end lost 2 bases, the J end lost 2 bases, and 10 bases lay between the germline ends. This CDR3 comprises 14 residues. CDR3 sequence reads: CASSLFPGAYEQYF. DNA of the CDR3: TGTGCCAGCAGCTTATTTCCAGGGGCCTACGAGCAGTACTTC.

This chain links TRBV30 with TRBJ2-3; D gene ambiguous. Germline CDR1 GTSNPN, CDR2 SVGIG (reference sequence). The CDR3 is 15 residues long. Trimming took off 6 bases at V and 2 bases at J, with 18 bases between the two ends. The CDR3 coding sequence is TGTGCCTGCCTCGTCGGAGCCTATTCCACAGATACGCAGTATTTT. As protein: CACLVGAYSTDTQYF.

The chain has TRBV7-3 and TRBJ1-1; D might be TRBD1 (6 bases). CDR1 is SGHTA, CDR2 FQGTGA, per germline. This CDR3 is 14 amino acids long. V lost 4 bases and J lost 0, with 9 bases in between. The CDR3, as DNA: TGTGCCAGCAGCTCCCAGGGGATGAACACTGAAGCTTTCTTT. Amino acids: CASSSQGMNTEAFF.

The chain links TRBV15 to TRBJ2-5, with TRBD1 as a possible D gene (5 bases). The germline gives CDR1 LNHNV, CDR2 YYDKDF (reference sequence). The CDR3 runs 15 residues. V gave up 9 bases and J gave up 0 bases, with 17 bases separating them. The CDR3 spells CATAQGHRYQETQYF. The CDR3 nucleotides are TGTGCCACAGCCCAGGGTCACAGGTACCAAGAGACCCAGTACTTC.

This rearrangement joins TRBV2 to TRBJ1-5; no clear D. V lost 6 bases to trimming and J lost 9 bases, with 15 bases between them. The CDR3 runs 13 residues. Per germline, CDR1 SNHLY and CDR2 FYNNEI. CDR3 amino acids: CASRGNTRSPQHF. The DNA of the CDR3 is TGTGCCAGCAGGGGAAATACAAGGTCGCCCCAGCATTTT.

This chain links TRBV15 with TRBJ1-3, with a weak D call TRBD1 (5 bases). The CDR3 runs to 16 residues. Trimming pared 0 bases from V and 2 bases from J, leaving 11 bases between. Germline assignment: CDR1 LNHNV and CDR2 YYDKDF (reference sequence). CDR3 region: CATSRDGGGTGNTIYF. The CDR3 DNA follows: TGTGCCACCAGCAGAGATGGTGGGGGAACTGGAAACACCATATATTTT.

The rearrangement joins TRBV5-4 to TRBJ1-2; D is unclear. Germline-derived CDR1 and CDR2 are SGHNT and YYREEE (reference sequence). V gave up 1 base and J gave up 0 bases, with 7 bases separating them. This CDR3 has 14 residues. CDR3 sequence (DNA): TGTGCCAGCAGCTTGTGGCAGACTAACTATGGCTACACCTTC. It translates to CASSLWQTNYGYTF.

The gene calls are TRBV10-3 and TRBJ2-7; either TRBD1 or TRBD2 may fit D (5 bases each). CDR1 ENHRY and CDR2 SYGVKD come from the germline V gene. This CDR3 spans 13 amino acids. V gave up 4 bases and J gave up 3 bases, with 10 bases separating them. CDR3 sequence reads: CAISAGTSYEQYF. In nucleotides, the CDR3 is TGTGCCATCAGTGCCGGGACCAGCTACGAGCAGTACTTC.

This chain connects TRBV7-9 to TRBJ2-1; 11 bases fit TRBD2. CDR1 SEHNR and CDR2 FQNEAQ come from the germline V gene (reference sequence). V lost 5 bases to trimming and J lost 4 bases; unmatched junction nucleotides: 4. CDR3 size: 15 residues. DNA for the CDR3: TGTGCCAGCAGCGTTAGCGGGGGGGGTTACAATGAGCAGTTCTTC. This codes for CASSVSGGGYNEQFF.

The DNA of the CDR3 is TGTGCCAGCAGCCCCATAGGCGCTGAAGCTTTCTTT. The encoded protein is CASSPIGAEAFF. The chain combines TRBV3-1 (or the pseudogene TRBV3-2) with TRBJ1-1; no clear D. The CDR3 loop spans 12 amino acids. Germline V CDR1 and CDR2: LGHDT, YNNKEL (reference sequence). The V and J ends lost 4 bases and 6 bases respectively, with 9 bases between them.

The rearrangement uses TRBV5-1 and TRBJ2-7, with 9 bases identical to TRBD2. CDR1 is SGHRS and CDR2 is YFSETQ in the germline V gene. The length of the CDR3 is 16 residues. The junction had 15 bases not matched to a gene; V was cut back by 4 bases and J by 7 bases. This chain's CDR3 is CASSLYQAGGPREQYF. CDR3 DNA: TGCGCCAGCAGCCTGTACCAAGCGGGAGGACCTAGGGAGCAGTACTTC.